This T cell receptor (beta chain) was recorded in a study of tumor and adjacent non-tumor tissue in lung cancer. Trimming took 4 bases from V and 6 from J, leaving 8 bases between them. The germline V gene has CDR1 SNHLY and CDR2 FYNNEI. CDR3 length: 12 residues. This sample's RNA came from whole unsorted tissue. The library came from three nested PCR rounds adapted from ARM-PCR protocols. MiXCR, run by TCRdb on the multiplex PCR reads, gives a single entry per CDR3 protein. The profile shows 65,000 to 95,000 distinct CDR3 sequences, 80% of them singletons. The V and J genes are TRBV2 and TRBJ2-3; D assignment may be TRBD1 or TRBD2 (5 bases each). Material: lung tumor tissue. This receptor was identified in a woman aged 45-65 years with non-small cell lung cancer. The CDR3 sequence: CASSVWGDTQYF. The DNA of the CDR3 is TGTGCCAGCAGTGTTTGGGGGGATACGCAGTATTTT.